This TCR beta chain was captured in a study of PD-L1 blockade in urothelial cancer. About the research overall: Male sex and bladder-origin urothelial cancer were recorded for twenty-five of 29 patients. A median blood sample held approximately 140,000 T cells and about 78,000 unique TCRs.

This clone has only a few counts. Repertoires were generated with immunoSEQ multiplex PCR, while TCRdb's copy carries only in-frame clones and drops some. The table has around 110,000 clones, approximately 90% seen once. Looked up from germline, CDR1 is KGHSH and CDR2 is LQKENI. V was pared by 1 base and J by 10 bases, with 14 bases between. The CDR3 totals 15 residues. The time point is: peripheral blood 6 weeks after treatment start. The receptor's source is a man aged 60 to 69 with urothelial cancer. The chain recombines TRBV18 with TRBJ1-6; D unresolved. The sequencing used PBMCs, collected around atezolizumab (anti-PD-L1) treatment. The CDR3 DNA sequence: TGTGCCAGCTCACCACAGGCGACGGGTAGATCACCCCTCCACTTT. Translating gives CASSPQATGRSPLHF.